This entry describes one T cell receptor (beta chain). This specimen comes from a study of shared clonotypes between healthy human individuals. Replicate PCRs for sorted subsets used around 200 ng DNA; this equaled about 30,000 T cell genomes. Using immunoSEQ multiplex PCR, the repertoire was profiled, and TCRdb retains in-frame clones only, with some absent. The table records 2 million to 2.5 million clones, approximately 95% of them present only once. CD45RA-negative memory and CD45RA+ naive subsets were split from the CD4+ cells. The germline V gene encodes CDR1 MNHNS and CDR2 SASEGT. Trimming stripped 2 bases from V and 0 bases from J, with 7 bases between. This CDR3 has 15 residues.

The specimen sequenced was naive CD4+ T cells sorted from blood. Regarding subset: CD45RA+ positively selected. This chain links TRBV6-1 with TRBJ1-4; D is unclear. This receptor was taken from a man between 18 and 35 years old in good health. CDR3 amino acids: CASSETGATNEKLFF. Here the CDR3 DNA reads TGTGCCAGCAGTGAAACCGGAGCAACTAATGAAAAACTGTTTTTT.